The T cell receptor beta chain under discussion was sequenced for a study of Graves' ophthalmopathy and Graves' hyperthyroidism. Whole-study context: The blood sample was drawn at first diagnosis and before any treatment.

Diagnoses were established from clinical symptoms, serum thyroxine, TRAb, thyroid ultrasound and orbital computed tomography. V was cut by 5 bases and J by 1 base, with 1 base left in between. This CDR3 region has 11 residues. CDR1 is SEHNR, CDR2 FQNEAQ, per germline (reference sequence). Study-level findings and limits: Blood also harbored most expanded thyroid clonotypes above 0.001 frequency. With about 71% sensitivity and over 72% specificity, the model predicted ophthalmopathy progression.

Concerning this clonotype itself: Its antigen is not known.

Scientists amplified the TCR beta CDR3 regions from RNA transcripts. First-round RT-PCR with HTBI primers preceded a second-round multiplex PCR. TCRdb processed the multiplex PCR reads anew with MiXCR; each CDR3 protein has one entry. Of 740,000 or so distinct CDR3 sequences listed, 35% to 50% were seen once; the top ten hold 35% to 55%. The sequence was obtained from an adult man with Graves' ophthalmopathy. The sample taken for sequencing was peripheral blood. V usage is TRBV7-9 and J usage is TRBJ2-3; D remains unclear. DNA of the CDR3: TGTGCCAGCAGCCGCACAGATACGCAGTATTTT. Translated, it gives CASSRTDTQYF.